This paragraph reports one T cell receptor (beta chain). Its matching antigen is unknown. This sample is drawn from a study of shared clonotypes between healthy human individuals. Broader study findings: It was the non-shared clonotypes that had lower generation probabilities than clonotypes shared by all four donors. Sorted-subset samples were not fully sequenced, rarefaction indicated.

CD4+ cells yielded CD45RA+ naive and CD45RA-negative memory subsets. On sorted subsets, replicate PCRs used approximately 190 ng DNA, or some 28,000 T cell genomes. Profiling relied on immunoSEQ multiplex PCR, and the TCRdb table lists in-frame clones only, not all of them. The repertoire holds some 1,100,000 clones, with about 84% as singletons. The CDR3 sequence is 13 residues long. J lost 4 bases, V lost 4 bases, and 3 bases had no gene match. Looked up from germline, CDR1 is SQVTM and CDR2 is ANQGSEA. Sequenced sample: memory CD4+ T cells from PBMCs. Sample subset: CD45RA-negative fraction. The chain couples TRBV29-1 to TRBJ2-3, with 9 bases identical to TRBD1. This receptor was identified in a man aged 18 to 30 in good health. Some clones in this sample may be carry-over from other donors' samples. CDR3 amino acids: CSVGDRVADTQYF. CDR3 sequence (DNA): TGCAGCGTTGGGGACAGGGTAGCAGATACGCAGTATTTT.